This paragraph covers one T cell receptor (beta chain) sequence. This specimen comes from a study of blood T cell repertoires in COVID-19. Across the study: Whether acute or convalescent, the COVID-19 samples came from the United States, Italy and Spain. T cells, B-cell-depleted T cells, or PBMCs provided the cDNA or gDNA that served as material.

In the study's own analysis: Reference gene primer amplification gave estimated nucleated cell counts. Clones were sequenced by immunoSEQ multiplex PCR, and TCRdb holds only the in-frame ones, with some missing. V, J and clone size are taken as reported in that table, and D and trimming were inferred from the DNA itself. This sample yields around 170,000 clones, of which approximately 80% are seen a single time; 10% to 15% belongs to the top ten. Germline V gene sequence: CDR1 LGHNT, CDR2 FRNRAP. V shed 6 bases and J 4 bases; nucleotides not matched to a gene: 9. CDR3 length equals 15 residues. This TCR came from a man between 65 and 85 years old who had recovered from COVID-19. The sample taken for sequencing was peripheral blood. The gene calls are TRBV12-5 and TRBJ2-1; TRBD1 matches 7 bases. DNA of the CDR3: TGTGCTAGTGGCCCCTCGGGACAGAAGTACAATGAGCAGTTCTTC. Amino acid sequence: CASGPSGQKYNEQFF.